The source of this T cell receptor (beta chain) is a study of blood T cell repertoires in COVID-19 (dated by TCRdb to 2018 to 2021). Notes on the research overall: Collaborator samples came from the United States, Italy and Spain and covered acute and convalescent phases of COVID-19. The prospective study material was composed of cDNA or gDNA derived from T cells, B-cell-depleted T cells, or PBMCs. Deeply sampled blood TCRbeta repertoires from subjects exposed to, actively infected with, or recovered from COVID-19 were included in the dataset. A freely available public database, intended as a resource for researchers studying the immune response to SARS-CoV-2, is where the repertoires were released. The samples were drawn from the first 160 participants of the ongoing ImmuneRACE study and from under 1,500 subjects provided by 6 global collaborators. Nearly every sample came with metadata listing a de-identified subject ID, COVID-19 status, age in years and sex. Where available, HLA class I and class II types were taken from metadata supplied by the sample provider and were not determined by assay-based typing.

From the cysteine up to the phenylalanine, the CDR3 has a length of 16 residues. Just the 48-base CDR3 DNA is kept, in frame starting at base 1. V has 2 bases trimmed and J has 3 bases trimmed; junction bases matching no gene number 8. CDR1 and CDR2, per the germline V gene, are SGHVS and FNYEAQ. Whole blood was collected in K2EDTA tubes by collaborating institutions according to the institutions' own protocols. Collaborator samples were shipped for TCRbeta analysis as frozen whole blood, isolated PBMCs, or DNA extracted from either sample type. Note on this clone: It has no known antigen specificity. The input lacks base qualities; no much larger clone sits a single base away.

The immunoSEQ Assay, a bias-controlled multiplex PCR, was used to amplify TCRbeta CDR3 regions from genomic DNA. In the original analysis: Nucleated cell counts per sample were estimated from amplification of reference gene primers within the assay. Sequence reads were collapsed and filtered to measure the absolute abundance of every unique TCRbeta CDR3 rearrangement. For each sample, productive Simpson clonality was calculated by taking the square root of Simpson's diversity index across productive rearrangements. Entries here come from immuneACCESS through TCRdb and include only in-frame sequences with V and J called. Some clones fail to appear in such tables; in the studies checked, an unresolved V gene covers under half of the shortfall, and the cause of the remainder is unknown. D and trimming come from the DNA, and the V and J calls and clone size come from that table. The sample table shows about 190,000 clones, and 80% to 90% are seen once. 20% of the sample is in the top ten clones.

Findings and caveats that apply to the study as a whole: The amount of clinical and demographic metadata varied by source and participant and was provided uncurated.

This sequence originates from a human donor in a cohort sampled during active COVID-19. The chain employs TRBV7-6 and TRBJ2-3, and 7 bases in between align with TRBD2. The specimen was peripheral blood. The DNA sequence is TGTGCCAGCAGCTTAAGGGCGGGGGAAACGACAGATACGCAGTATTTT. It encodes CASSLRAGETTDTQYF.